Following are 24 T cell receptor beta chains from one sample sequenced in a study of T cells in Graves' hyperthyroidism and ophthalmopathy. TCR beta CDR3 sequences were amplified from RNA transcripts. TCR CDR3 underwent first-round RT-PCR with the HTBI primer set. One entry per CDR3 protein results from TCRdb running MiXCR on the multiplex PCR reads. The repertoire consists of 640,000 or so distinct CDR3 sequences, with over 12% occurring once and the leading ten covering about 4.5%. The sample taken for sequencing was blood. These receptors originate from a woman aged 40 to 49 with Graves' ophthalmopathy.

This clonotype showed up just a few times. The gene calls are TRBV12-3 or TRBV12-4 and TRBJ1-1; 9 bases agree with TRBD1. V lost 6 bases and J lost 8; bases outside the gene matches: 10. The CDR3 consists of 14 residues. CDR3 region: CASSPRDRAKEAFF. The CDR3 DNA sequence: TGTGCCAGCAGCCCCCGGGACAGGGCTAAAGAAGCTTTCTTT.

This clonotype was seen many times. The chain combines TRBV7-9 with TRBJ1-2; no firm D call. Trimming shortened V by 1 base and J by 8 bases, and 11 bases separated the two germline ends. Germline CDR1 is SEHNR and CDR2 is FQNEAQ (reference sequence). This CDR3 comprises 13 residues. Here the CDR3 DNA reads TGTGCCAGCAGCTTAGTGACTGTGGGCGGCTACACCTTC. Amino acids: CASSLVTVGGYTF.

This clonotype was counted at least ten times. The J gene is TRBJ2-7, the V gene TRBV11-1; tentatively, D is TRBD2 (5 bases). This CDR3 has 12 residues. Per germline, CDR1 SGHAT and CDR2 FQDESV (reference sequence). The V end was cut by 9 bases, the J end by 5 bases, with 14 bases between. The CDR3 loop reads CASADPGNEQYF. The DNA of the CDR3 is TGTGCCAGTGCGGATCCCGGGAACGAGCAGTACTTC.

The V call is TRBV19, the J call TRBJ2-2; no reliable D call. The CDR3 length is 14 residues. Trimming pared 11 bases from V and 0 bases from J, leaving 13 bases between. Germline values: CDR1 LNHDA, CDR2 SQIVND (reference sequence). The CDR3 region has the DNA TGTGCCGTACCATCGAACGCGAACACCGGGGAGCTGTTTTTT. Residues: CAVPSNANTGELFF.

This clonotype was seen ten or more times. In nucleotides, the CDR3 is TGTGCCAGCAGCCCCAATACAGGGGGTGGCTACACCTTC. Translated: CASSPNTGGGYTF. V gene TRBV7-8 combines with J gene TRBJ1-2; 8 bases align to TRBD1. Germline assignment: CDR1 SGHVS and CDR2 FQNEAQ. V shed 5 bases, J shed 7 bases, and the junction held 6 bases outside the gene matches. CDR3 length equals 13 residues.

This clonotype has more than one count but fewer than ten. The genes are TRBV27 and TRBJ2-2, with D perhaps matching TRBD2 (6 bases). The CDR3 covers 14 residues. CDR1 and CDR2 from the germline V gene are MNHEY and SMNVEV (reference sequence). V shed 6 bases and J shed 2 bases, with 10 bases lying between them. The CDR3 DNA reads TGTGCCAGCAGAGCAGGGACTAACACCGGGGAGCTGTTTTTT. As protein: CASRAGTNTGELFF.

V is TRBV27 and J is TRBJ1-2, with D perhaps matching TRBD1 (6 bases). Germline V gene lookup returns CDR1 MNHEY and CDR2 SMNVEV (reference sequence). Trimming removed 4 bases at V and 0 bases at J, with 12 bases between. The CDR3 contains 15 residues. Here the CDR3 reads CASSSRGATNYGYTF. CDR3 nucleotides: TGTGCCAGCAGTTCAAGGGGGGCAACTAACTATGGCTACACCTTC.

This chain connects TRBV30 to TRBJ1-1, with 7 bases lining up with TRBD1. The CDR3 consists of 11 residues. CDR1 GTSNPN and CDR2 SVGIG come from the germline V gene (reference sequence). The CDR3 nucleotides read TGTGCAGCGACAGGGACACTGGAAGCTTTCTTT. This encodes CAATGTLEAFF.

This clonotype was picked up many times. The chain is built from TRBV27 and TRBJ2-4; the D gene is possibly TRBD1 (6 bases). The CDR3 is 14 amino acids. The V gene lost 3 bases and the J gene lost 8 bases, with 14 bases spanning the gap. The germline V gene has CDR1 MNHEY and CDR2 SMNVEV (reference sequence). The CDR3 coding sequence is TGTGCCAGCAGTTTGAACAGGGTGTCGGACATTCAGTACTTC. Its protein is CASSLNRVSDIQYF.

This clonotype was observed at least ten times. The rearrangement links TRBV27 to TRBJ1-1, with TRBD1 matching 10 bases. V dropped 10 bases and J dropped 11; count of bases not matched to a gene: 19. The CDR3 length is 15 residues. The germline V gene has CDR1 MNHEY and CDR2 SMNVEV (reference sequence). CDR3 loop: CATSQTGQGISSAFF. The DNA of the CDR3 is TGTGCCACCTCACAAACGGGACAGGGGATCTCCTCGGCTTTCTTT.

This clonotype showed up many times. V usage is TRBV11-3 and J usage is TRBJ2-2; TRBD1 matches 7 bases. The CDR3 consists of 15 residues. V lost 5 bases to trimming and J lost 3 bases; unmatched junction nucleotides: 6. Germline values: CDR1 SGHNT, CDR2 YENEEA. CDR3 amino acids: CASSELDRDTGELFF. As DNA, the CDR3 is TGTGCCAGCAGCGAACTCGACAGGGACACCGGGGAGCTGTTTTTT.

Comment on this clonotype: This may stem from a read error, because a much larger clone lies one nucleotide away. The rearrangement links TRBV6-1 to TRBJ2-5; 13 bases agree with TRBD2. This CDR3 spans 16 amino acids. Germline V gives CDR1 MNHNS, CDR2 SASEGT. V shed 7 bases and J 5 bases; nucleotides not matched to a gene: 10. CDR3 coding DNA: TGTGCCAGCATCCGGACTAGCGGGAGTTCGGGGGAGACCCAGTACTTC. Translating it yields CASIRTSGSSGETQYF.

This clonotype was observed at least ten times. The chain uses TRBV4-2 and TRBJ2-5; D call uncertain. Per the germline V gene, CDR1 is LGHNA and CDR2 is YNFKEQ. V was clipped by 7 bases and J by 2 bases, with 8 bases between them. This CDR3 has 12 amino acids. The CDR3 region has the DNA TGTGCCAGCAAATCCTCGCAAGAGACCCAGTACTTC. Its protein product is CASKSSQETQYF.

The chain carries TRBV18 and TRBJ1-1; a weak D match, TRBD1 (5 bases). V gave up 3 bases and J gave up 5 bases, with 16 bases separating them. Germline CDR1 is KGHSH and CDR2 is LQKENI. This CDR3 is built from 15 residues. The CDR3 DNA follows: TGTGCCAGCTCACCCAGTGGGGGTCGGGGGACTGAAGCTTTCTTT. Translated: CASSPSGGRGTEAFF.

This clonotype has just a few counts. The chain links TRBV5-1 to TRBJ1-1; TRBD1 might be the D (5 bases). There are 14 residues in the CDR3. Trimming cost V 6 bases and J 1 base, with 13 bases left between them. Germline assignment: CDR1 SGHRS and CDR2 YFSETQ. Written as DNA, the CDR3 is TGCGCCAGCAACCAAGGACAAGCGAACACTGAAGCTTTCTTT. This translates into CASNQGQANTEAFF.

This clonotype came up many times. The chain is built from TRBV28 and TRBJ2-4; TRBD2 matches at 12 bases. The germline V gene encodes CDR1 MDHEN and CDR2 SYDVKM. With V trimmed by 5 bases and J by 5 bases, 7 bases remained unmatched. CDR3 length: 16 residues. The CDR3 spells CASSRLAGGVQNIQYF. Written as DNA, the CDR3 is TGTGCCAGCAGTCGTCTAGCGGGAGGGGTCCAAAACATTCAGTACTTC.

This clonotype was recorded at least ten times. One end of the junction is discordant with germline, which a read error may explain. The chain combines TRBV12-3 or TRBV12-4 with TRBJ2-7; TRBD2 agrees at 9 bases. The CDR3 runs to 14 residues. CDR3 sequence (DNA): TGTGCCAGCAGATTAGCGGGAGCAAGCTACGAGCAGTACTTC. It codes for CASRLAGASYEQYF.

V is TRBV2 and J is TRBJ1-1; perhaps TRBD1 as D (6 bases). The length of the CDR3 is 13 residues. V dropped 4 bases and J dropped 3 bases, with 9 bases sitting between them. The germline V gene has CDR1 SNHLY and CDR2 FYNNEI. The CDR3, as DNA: TGTGCCAGCAGTGCAAACAGGGACACTGAAGCTTTCTTT. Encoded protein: CASSANRDTEAFF. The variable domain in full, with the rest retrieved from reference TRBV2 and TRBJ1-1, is EPEVTQTPSHQVTQMGQEVILRCVPISNHLYFYWYRQILGQKVEFLVSFYNNEISEKSEIFDDQFSVERPDGSNFTLKIRSTKLEDSAMYFCASSANRDTEAFFGQGTRLTVV.

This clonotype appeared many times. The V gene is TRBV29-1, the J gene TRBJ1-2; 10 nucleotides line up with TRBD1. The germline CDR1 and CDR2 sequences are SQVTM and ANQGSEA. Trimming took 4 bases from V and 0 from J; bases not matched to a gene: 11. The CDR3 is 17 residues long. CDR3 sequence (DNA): TGCAGCGTTGGGAACCGGGACAGGGGACCCTCTAACTATGGCTACACCTTC. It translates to CSVGNRDRGPSNYGYTF.

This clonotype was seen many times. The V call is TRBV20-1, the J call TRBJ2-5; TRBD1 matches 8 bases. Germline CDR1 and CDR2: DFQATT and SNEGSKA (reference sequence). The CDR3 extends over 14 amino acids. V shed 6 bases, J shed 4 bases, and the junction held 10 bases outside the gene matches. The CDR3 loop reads CSAIGTGHRETQYF. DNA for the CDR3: TGCAGTGCGATAGGGACAGGTCATCGAGAGACCCAGTACTTC.

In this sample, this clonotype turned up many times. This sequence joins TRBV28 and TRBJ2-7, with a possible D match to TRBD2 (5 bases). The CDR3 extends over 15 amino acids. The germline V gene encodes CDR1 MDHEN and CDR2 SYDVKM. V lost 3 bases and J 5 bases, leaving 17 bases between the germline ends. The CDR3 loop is CASSFIRGMADEQYF. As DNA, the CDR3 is TGTGCCAGCAGTTTTATCCGGGGAATGGCGGACGAGCAGTACTTC. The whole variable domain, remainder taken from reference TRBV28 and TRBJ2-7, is DVKVTQSSRYLVKRTGEKVFLECVQDMDHENMFWYRQDPGLGLRLIYFSYDVKMKEKGDIPEGYSVSREKKERFSLILESASTNQTSMYLCASSFIRGMADEQYFGPGTRLTVT.

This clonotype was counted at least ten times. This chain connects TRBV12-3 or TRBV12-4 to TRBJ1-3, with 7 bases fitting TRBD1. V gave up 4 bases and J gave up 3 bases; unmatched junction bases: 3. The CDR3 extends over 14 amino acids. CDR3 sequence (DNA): TGTGCCAGCAGTTCACAGGGGATTGGAAACACCATATATTTT. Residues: CASSSQGIGNTIYF.

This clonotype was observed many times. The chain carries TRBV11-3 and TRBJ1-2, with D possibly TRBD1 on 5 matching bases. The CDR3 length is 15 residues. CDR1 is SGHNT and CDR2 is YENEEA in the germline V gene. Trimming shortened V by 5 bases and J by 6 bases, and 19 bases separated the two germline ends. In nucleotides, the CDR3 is TGTGCCAGCAGCCCCCAGTATGGGGGGAAGAATGGCTACACCTTC. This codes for CASSPQYGGKNGYTF.

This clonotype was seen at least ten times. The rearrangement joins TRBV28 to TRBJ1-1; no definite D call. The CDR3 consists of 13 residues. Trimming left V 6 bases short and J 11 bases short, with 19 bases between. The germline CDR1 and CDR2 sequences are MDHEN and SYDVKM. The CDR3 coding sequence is TGTGCCAGCAGATCTGGACCGGTCTTGGGCGCTTTCTTT. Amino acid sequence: CASRSGPVLGAFF. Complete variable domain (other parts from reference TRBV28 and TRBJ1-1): DVKVTQSSRYLVKRTGEKVFLECVQDMDHENMFWYRQDPGLGLRLIYFSYDVKMKEKGDIPEGYSVSREKKERFSLILESASTNQTSMYLCASRSGPVLGAFFGQGTRLTVV.